This T cell receptor (beta chain) was sequenced in a study of shared clonotypes between healthy human individuals. Study conclusions and caveats: Clonotypes which were not shared had lower generation probabilities than clonotypes that all four donors shared.

Comment on this clone: The antigen is unknown.

The table came from immunoSEQ multiplex PCR; TCRdb's copy has only in-frame clones and leaves some out. The sample has roughly 2.5 million clones, more than 90% seen once. CDR1 is MNHNS and CDR2 is SASEGT in the germline V gene. The length of the CDR3 is 13 residues. Trimming removed 5 bases at V and 2 bases at J, with 10 bases between. This chain uses TRBV6-1 with TRBJ2-7; D not certain. The receptor comes from a man in his late teens or twenties in good health. The specimen was naive CD4+ T cells sorted from blood. As to subset: CD45RA+ positively selected. The DNA for the CDR3 is TGTGCCAGCAGTTTTAGCCTCCCCTACGAGCAGTACTTC. This sequence encodes CASSFSLPYEQYF.